Described below is a single T cell receptor beta chain sequence and its context. Antigen unknown. These data belong to a study of shared clonotypes between healthy human individuals. Regarding the study as a whole: When compared with the clonotypes that were shared by all four sorted-subset donors, the non-shared clonotypes turned out to have lower generation probabilities. Sharing across four donors was highest in naive CD4 (around 5%) and lowest in memory CD8 (0.4%).

Sorted-subset replicate PCRs used 150 to 200 ng DNA, some 30,000 T cell genomes. Clones were read by immunoSEQ multiplex PCR, and TCRdb kept only the in-frame ones, dropping some. The sample shows 950,000 to 1,100,000 clones, around 76% of them seen only once. This clonotype was sampled from a man in his late teens or twenties in good health. Sequenced material: memory CD4+ T cells sorted from blood. The subset is: CD45RA-negative fraction.

In DNA, the CDR3 is TGCGCCAGCAGCCAAGACAAGGACAGGGTGGGCGGCTACACCTTC. Protein sequence: CASSQDKDRVGGYTF. The chain links TRBV4-1 to TRBJ1-2; 8 bases are shared with TRBD1. The CDR3 is 15 amino acids. Germline lookup yields CDR1 MGHRA and CDR2 YSYEKL. After removal of 0 bases from V and 8 bases from J, the junction contained 8 bases not matched to a gene.